The clone carrying this T cell receptor (beta chain) was observed a handful of times. Profiling relied on immunoSEQ multiplex PCR, and the TCRdb table lists in-frame clones only, not all of them. Here the sample spans approximately 150,000 clones, 79% being singletons. Assignments of participants to cohorts depended upon their own reported clinical history. The record originates from a study of blood T cell repertoires in COVID-19. With 7 bases removed from V and 2 bases from J, the gap between germline ends came to 5 bases. The CDR3 spans 12 residues. Germline V gene sequence: CDR1 SNHLY, CDR2 FYNNEI.

The TCR originated in a woman aged 70-85 years in a cohort exposed to, infected with or recovered from COVID-19 (not recorded which). The specimen was PBMCs or T cells enriched from blood (not recorded which). The chain carries TRBV2 and TRBJ2-2, with no clear D. CDR3 DNA sequence: TGTGCCAGCAACTCCAACACCGGGGAGCTGTTTTTT. Translated, it gives CASNSNTGELFF.